These 2 T cell receptor beta chains were sequenced from one sample in a study of monozygotic twins with inflammatory bowel disease. TCRdb re-called the 5' RACE reads and gives one entry per CDR3 protein, without DNA. This repertoire includes more than 300,000 distinct CDR3 sequences. The sequenced sample consisted of blood. These receptor sequences come from a human donor with ulcerative colitis or Crohn's disease, or a healthy co-twin of an affected twin (not recorded which).

The chain links TRBV11-2 to TRBJ2-5; TCRdb's D gene call, TRBD2, goes unchecked for lack of DNA. CDR3 length: 15 amino acids. The germline gives CDR1 SGHAT, CDR2 FQNNGV. This chain's CDR3 is CASSFGSGVPETQYF.

The chain joins TRBV5-6 to TRBJ1-6; TCRdb names TRBD1, which stays unverified in the absence of DNA. CDR3 length: 15 residues. From germline, CDR1 is SGHDT and CDR2 YYEEEE. This CDR3 reads CASSLGQGAGSPLHF. The complete variable domain, with remaining parts taken from reference TRBV5-6 and TRBJ1-6, reads DAGVTQSPTHLIKTRGQQVTLRCSPKSGHDTVSWYQQALGQGPQFIFQYYEEEERQRGNFPDRFSGHQFPNYSSELNVNALLLGDSALYLCASSLGQGAGSPLHFGNGTRLTVT.